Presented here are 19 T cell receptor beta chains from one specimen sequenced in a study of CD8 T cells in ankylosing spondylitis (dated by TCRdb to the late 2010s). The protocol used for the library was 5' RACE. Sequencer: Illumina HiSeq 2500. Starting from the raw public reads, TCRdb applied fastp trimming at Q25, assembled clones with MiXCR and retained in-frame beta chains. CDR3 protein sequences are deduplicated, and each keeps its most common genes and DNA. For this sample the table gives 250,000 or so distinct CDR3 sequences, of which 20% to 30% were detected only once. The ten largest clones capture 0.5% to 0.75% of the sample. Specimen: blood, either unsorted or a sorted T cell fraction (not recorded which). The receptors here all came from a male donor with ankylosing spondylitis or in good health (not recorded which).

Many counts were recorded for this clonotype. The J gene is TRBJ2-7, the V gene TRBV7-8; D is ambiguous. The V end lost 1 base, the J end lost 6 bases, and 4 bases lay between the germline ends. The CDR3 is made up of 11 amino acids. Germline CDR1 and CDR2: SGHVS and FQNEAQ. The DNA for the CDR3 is TGTGCCAGCAGCTTAGAGGTCGAGCAGTACTTC. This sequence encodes CASSLEVEQYF.

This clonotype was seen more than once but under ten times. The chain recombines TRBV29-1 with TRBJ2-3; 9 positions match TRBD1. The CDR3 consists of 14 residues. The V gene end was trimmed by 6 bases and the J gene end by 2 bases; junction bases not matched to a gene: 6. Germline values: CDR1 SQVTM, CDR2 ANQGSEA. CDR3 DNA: TGCAGCGTAAGGACAGGGGTCACCACAGATACGCAGTATTTT. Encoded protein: CSVRTGVTTDTQYF.

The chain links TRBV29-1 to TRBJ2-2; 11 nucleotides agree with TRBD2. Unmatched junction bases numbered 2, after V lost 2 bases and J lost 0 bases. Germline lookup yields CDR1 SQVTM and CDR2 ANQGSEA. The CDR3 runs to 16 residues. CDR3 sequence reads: CSVELAGGSNTGELFF. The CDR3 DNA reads TGCAGCGTTGAACTAGCGGGGGGCTCGAACACCGGGGAGCTGTTTTTT.

The CDR3 protein is CASSSTGTGTYEQYF. CDR3 nucleotides: TGTGCCAGCAGTAGTACCGGGACAGGGACTTACGAGCAGTACTTC. V gene TRBV6-1 combines with J gene TRBJ2-7; 9 bases match TRBD1. V was clipped by 5 bases and J by 4 bases; unmatched bases: 9. The CDR3 loop spans 15 amino acids. Germline CDR1 and CDR2: MNHNS and SASEGT.

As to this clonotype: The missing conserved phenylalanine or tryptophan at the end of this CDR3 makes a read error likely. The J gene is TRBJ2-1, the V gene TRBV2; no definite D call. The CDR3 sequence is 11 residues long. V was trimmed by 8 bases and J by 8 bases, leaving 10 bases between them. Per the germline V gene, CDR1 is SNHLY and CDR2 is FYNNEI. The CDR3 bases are TGTGCCAGCCTTTCTTCCGATGAGCAGTTCTAC. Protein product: CASLSSDEQFY.

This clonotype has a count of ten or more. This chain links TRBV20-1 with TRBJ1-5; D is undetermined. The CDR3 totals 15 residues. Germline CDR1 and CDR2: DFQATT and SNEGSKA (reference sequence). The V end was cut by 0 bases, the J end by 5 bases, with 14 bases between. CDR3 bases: TGCAGTGCTAGAGATTCCATAGGACCTGATCAGCCCCAGCATTTT. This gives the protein CSARDSIGPDQPQHF.

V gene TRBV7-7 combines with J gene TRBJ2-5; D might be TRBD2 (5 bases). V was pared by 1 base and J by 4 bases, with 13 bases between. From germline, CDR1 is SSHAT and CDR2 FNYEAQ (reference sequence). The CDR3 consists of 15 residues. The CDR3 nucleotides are TGTGCCAGCAGCTTAGATCGGGCTAGCAGAGAGACCCAGTACTTC. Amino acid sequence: CASSLDRASRETQYF.

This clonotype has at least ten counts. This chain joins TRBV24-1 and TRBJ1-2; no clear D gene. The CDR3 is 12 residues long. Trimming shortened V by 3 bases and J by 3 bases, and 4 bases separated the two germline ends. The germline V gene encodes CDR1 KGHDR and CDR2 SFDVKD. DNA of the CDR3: TGTGCCACCAGTGATACGGACTATGGCTACACCTTC. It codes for CATSDTDYGYTF.

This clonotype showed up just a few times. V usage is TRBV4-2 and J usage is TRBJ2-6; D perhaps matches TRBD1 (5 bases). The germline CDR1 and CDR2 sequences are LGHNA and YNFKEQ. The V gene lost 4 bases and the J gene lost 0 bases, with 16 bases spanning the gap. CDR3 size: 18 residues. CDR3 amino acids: CASSRFDRRNSGANVLTF. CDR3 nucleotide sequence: TGTGCCAGCAGCCGCTTCGACAGACGCAACTCTGGGGCCAACGTCCTGACTTTC.

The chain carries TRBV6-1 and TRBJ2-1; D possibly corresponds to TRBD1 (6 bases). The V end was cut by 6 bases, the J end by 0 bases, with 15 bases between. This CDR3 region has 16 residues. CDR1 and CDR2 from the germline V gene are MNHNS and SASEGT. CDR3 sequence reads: CASRGQSMSSYNEQFF. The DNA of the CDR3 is TGTGCCAGCAGAGGACAGTCTATGAGCTCCTACAATGAGCAGTTCTTC.

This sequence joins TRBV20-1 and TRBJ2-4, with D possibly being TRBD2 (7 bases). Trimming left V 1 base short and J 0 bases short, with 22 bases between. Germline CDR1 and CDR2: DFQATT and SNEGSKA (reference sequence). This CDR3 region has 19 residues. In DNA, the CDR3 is TGCAGTGCTAGAGCATTTGGGGGGGCCCGAAGGGAAGCCAAAAACATTCAGTACTTC. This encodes CSARAFGGARREAKNIQYF.

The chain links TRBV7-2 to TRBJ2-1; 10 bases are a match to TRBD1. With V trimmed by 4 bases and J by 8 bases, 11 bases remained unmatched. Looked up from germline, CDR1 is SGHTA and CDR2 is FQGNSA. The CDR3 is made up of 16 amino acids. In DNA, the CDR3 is TGTGCCAGCAGCTCGCGGACAGGGGGTGTTTTCGATGAGCAGTTCTTC. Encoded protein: CASSSRTGGVFDEQFF. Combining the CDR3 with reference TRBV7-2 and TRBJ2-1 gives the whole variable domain GAGVSQSPSNKVTEKGKDVELRCDPISGHTALYWYRQSLGQGLEFLIYFQGNSAPDKSGLPSDRFSAERTGGSVSTLTIQRTQQEDSAVYLCASSSRTGGVFDEQFFGPGTRLTVL.

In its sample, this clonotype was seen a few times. CDR3 coding DNA: TGTGCCAGCAGTGTGGCTAGCACCGGGGAGCTGTTTTTT. As protein: CASSVASTGELFF. The chain employs TRBV2 and TRBJ2-2; D is undetermined. CDR1 is SNHLY and CDR2 is FYNNEI in the germline V gene. This CDR3 contains 13 residues. V shed 4 bases and J shed 4 bases, with 7 bases lying between them.

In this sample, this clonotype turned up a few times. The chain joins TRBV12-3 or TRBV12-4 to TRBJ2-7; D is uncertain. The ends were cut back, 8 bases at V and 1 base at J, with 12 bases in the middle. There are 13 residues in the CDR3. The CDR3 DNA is TGTGCCAGCCGCAAGTTCGGTTCCTACGAGCAGTACTTC. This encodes CASRKFGSYEQYF.

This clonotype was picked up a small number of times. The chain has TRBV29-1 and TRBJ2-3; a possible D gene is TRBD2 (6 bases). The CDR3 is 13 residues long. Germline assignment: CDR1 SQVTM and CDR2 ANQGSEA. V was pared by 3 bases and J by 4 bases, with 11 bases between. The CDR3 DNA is TGCAGCGTTGAGACGGGGGTGGCAGATACGCAGTATTTT. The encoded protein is CSVETGVADTQYF.

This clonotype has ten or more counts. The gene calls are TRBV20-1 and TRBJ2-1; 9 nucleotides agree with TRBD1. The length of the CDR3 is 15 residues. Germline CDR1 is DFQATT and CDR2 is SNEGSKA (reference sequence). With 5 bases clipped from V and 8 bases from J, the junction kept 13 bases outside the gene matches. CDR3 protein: CSAYTGTGKVDEQFF. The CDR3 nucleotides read TGCAGTGCTTATACCGGGACAGGGAAGGTGGATGAGCAGTTCTTC.

The CDR3 here is CSVEDVYIQETQYF. CDR3 in DNA: TGCAGCGTTGAAGATGTGTATATACAAGAGACCCAGTACTTC. The rearrangement links TRBV29-1 to TRBJ2-5; no clear D gene. Germline lookup yields CDR1 SQVTM and CDR2 ANQGSEA. The V end lost 0 bases, the J end lost 2 bases, and 10 bases lay between the germline ends. This CDR3 spans 14 amino acids.

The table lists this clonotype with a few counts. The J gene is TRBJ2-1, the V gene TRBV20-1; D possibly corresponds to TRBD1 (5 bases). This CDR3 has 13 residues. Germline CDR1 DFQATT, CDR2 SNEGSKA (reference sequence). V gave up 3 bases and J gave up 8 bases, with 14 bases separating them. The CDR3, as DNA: TGCAGTGCTAGGGGGCAAGCCCTCGATGAGCAGTTCTTC. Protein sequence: CSARGQALDEQFF.

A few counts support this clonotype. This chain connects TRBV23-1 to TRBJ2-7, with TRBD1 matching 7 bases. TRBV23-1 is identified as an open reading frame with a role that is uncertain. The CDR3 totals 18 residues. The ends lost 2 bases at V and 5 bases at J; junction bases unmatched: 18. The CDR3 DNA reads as TGCGCCAGCAGTCAAGCCGACAGGGCCTTTATCGTATCGGACGAGCAGTACTTC. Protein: CASSQADRAFIVSDEQYF.